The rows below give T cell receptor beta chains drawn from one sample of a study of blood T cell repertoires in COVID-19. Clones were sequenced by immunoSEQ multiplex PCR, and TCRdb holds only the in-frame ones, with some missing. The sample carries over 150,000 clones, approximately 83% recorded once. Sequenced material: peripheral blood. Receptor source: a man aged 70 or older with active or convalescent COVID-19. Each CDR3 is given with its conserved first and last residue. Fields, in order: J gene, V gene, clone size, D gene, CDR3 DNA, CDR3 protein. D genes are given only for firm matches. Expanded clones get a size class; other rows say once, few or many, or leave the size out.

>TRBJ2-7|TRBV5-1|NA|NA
TGCGCCAGCAGCATTCGGGGCTACGAGCAGTACTTC
CASSIRGYEQYF
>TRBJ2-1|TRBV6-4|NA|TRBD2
TGTGCCAGCAGTGTTGGACTAGCGGGGGCCTACAATGAGCAGTTCTTC
CASSVGLAGAYNEQFF
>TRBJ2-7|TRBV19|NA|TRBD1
TGTGCCAGTACCTCCCGGACAGGGCGCAACTACGAGCAGTACTTC
CASTSRTGRNYEQYF
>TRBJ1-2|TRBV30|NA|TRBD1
TGTGCCTCCACAGGGGGTTTGGGCTACACCTTC
CASTGGLGYTF
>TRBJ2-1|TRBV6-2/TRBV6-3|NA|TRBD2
TGTGCCAGCAGTTACTCGGGACTAGCGGGAGCCCCGCAGTTCTTC
CASSYSGLAGAPQFF
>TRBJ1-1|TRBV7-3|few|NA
TGTGCCAGCAGCTTAAGACCGAGGGATGCTGAAGCTTTCTTT
CASSLRPRDAEAFF
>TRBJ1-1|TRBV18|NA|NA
TGTGCCAGCTCACCCTGGAACACTGAAGCTTTCTTT
CASSPWNTEAFF
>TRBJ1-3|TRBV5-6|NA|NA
TGTGCCAGCAGCAAAACCACAGGGACTGGAAACACCATATATTTT
CASSKTTGTGNTIYF
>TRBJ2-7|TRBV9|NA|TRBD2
TGTGCCAGCAGCGTAGCTACAGGGGCTAGCGGGAGGGGCGAGCAGTACTTC
CASSVATGASGRGEQYF
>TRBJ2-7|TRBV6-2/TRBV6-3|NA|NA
TGTGCCAGCAGTTACAGGGGGGGCGAGCAGTACTTC
CASSYRGGEQYF
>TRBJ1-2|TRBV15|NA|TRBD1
TGTGCCACCAGCAGGACAGGGGGCCTCTATGGCTACACCTTC
CATSRTGGLYGYTF
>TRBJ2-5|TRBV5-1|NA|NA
TGCGCCAGCAGCCTAGACCAAGAGACCCAGTACTTC
CASSLDQETQYF
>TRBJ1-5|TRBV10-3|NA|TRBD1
TGTGCCATCAGTGAGCAGGCAGGGGGGATGCAGCCCCAGCATTTT
CAISEQAGGMQPQHF
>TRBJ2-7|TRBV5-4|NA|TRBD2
TGTGCCAGCAGCCGCGGGACTAGCGGCTACGAGCAGTACTTC
CASSRGTSGYEQYF
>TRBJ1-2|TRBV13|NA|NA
TGTGCCAGCAGCTTAACGGGGAATGGGGAGGGCTACACCTTC
CASSLTGNGEGYTF